This TCR beta chain was recovered during a study of early T cells in non-severe SARS-CoV-2 infection. Study-wide points: There was a bias toward anti-spike CD8 responses in VDJdb matching, which missed private and CD4 specificities.

V was clipped by 6 bases and J by 2 bases; unmatched bases: 10. Germline values: CDR1 DFQATT, CDR2 SNEGSKA (reference sequence). This CDR3 comprises 15 residues. This clonotype was observed many times. Its matching antigen is unknown. Each CDR3 protein is one row after TCRdb ran MiXCR on the 5' RACE reads. Of roughly 50,000 distinct CDR3 sequences listed, approximately 9.8% were seen once; the top ten hold about 7.7%. Sequenced: whole blood. This chain links TRBV20-1 with TRBJ1-5; 7 bases line up with TRBD1. This sequence was found in an adult who was a healthcare worker with PCR-confirmed SARS-CoV-2 infection or an uninfected control (not recorded which). CDR3 nucleotides: TGCAGTGCGCTTACAGGGGAGGGACGCAATCAGCCCCAGCATTTT. This gives the protein CSALTGEGRNQPQHF.